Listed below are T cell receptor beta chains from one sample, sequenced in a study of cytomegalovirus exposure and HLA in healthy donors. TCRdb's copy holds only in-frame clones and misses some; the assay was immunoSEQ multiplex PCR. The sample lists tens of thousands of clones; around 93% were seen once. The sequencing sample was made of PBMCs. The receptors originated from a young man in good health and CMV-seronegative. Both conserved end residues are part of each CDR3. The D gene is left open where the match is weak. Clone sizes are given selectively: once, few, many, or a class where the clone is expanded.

TGTGCCAGCAGCGCCCCGGCGGGGGCTCGCACTGAAGCTTTCTTT,CASSAPAGARTEAFF,TRBV7-8,-,TRBJ1-1,-
TGTGCCAGCGGAACAGGGGAGACTGAAGCTTTCTTT,CASGTGETEAFF,TRBV28,TRBD1,TRBJ1-1,-
TGTGCCAGCAGCGAGGGAGGGGGGAACACTGAAGCTTTCTTT,CASSEGGGNTEAFF,TRBV9,-,TRBJ1-1,once
TGTGCCAGCAGCCCAAGAGGACTTCCTATAGAAAAACTGTTTTTT,CASSPRGLPIEKLFF,TRBV7-2,-,TRBJ1-4,-
TGTGCCAGCAGCGTAGAAGGACACTCGAACACTGAAGCTTTCTTT,CASSVEGHSNTEAFF,TRBV9,-,TRBJ1-1,-
TGTGCCTGGAGTAATACAGAATTCACTGAAGCTTTCTTT,CAWSNTEFTEAFF,TRBV30,-,TRBJ1-1,few
TGTGCCAGCAGCGTCGGGACAGGGCTCGACGAGCAGTACTTC,CASSVGTGLDEQYF,TRBV9,TRBD1,TRBJ2-7,-
TGTGCCAGCAGCCCCCGACTAGGAGCAGGCCGTGAGCAGTTCTTC,CASSPRLGAGREQFF,TRBV7-9,-,TRBJ2-1,-
TGTGCCAGCAGCTTGACTAGCATATACAATGAGCAGTTCTTC,CASSLTSIYNEQFF,TRBV7-8,TRBD2,TRBJ2-1,-
TGTGCTAGTGGTTTGGTTATTAGGGAGATTCTCTATGGCTACACCTTC,CASGLVIREILYGYTF,TRBV12-5,-,TRBJ1-2,-
TGTGCCAGCAGCGTAGGAACCGGGACAGGGGAAGGAGCTTTCTTT,CASSVGTGTGEGAFF,TRBV9,TRBD1,TRBJ1-1,once
TGTGCCAGTCTCTGGCGGGAGGGCCATGAGCAGTACTTC,CASLWREGHEQYF,TRBV6-1,TRBD2,TRBJ2-7,-
TGTGCCAGCAGCAAGGCCGTACGGGAAACTGAAGCTTTCTTT,CASSKAVRETEAFF,TRBV7-6,-,TRBJ1-1,-
TGTGCCAGCAGCTTAAGGGGATGGAGCACAGATACGCAGTATTTT,CASSLRGWSTDTQYF,TRBV11-3,-,TRBJ2-3,-
TGTGCCAGCAGCTTAAAAGGGGCTGATACGCAGTATTTT,CASSLKGADTQYF,TRBV7-3,-,TRBJ2-3,-
TGTGCCAGCAGCAGGGACAGATACTACACCTTC,CASSRDRYYTF,TRBV4-2,TRBD1,TRBJ1-2,-
TGTGCCAGCAGCCCACGATCGAACTCCCCCACTGAAGCTTTCTTT,CASSPRSNSPTEAFF,TRBV9,-,TRBJ1-1,-
TGTGCCACTCTAGCGGGAGGGCTGGGCGGGGAGCTGTTTTTT,CATLAGGLGGELFF,TRBV28,TRBD2,TRBJ2-2,few
TGTGCCAGCAGTGGGAGACATGGACAGATCAACTATGGCTACACCTTC,CASSGRHGQINYGYTF,TRBV6-1,-,TRBJ1-2,-
TGCGCCAGCAGCCGATCGGGGGTTTACCAAGAGACCCAGTACTTC,CASSRSGVYQETQYF,TRBV5-1,-,TRBJ2-5,-
TGTGCCAGCAGCGCTAGCACAGATACGCAGTATTTT,CASSASTDTQYF,TRBV9,-,TRBJ2-3,-
TGTGCCAGCAGCGGTAGCGGGAGGGCCACAGATACGCAGTATTTT,CASSGSGRATDTQYF,TRBV9,TRBD2,TRBJ2-3,-
TGTGCCAGCAGTTTAGGGCGGGATCCCACCGGGGAGCTGTTTTTT,CASSLGRDPTGELFF,TRBV28,-,TRBJ2-2,-
TGCGCCAGCAGCTTTGACAGGGGTATGGGCTACACCTTC,CASSFDRGMGYTF,TRBV5-1,TRBD1,TRBJ1-2,once
TGTGCCAGCAGCCCTCTTGCGCGGGCGGGAGTTGGGGAGCAGTACTTC,CASSPLARAGVGEQYF,TRBV7-9,TRBD2,TRBJ2-7,-
TGTGCCAGTTCCAACAGGGGGCGATATGCCGAGCAGTACTTC,CASSNRGRYAEQYF,TRBV27,TRBD1,TRBJ2-7,-